A selection of T cell receptor beta chains follows, all from one sample in a study of persistence of HIV-infected CD4 T cells. The protocol was immunoSEQ multiplex PCR, while the TCRdb copy is restricted to in-frame clones and leaves out a portion. Seen here are tens of thousands of clones, around 82% observed once, and the top ten hold around 4.6%. Their cognate antigens are unknown. The material sequenced was CD4+ T cells sorted from PBMCs after roughly 18-hour stimulation, taken from a patient who received antiretroviral therapy. These receptors came from an adult man with HIV who was CMV-seropositive. Each CDR3 is given with its conserved first and last residue. The order of the fields is J gene, CDR3 length, V gene, D gene, clone size, CDR3 DNA, CDR3 protein. A D gene is named only where the DNA matches it firmly. The listing skips clone size in some rows; elsewhere it reads once, few, many or a size class.

TRBJ1-1	14	TRBV18	NA	NA	TGTGCCAGCTCACCGTCACAAGAGAACACTGAAGCTTTCTTT	CASSPSQENTEAFF
TRBJ2-7	14	TRBV5-8	TRBD1	NA	TGTGCCAGCAGCCAAATGGGACAGGGCTACGAGCAGTACTTC	CASSQMGQGYEQYF
TRBJ2-7	14	TRBV5-1	TRBD2	NA	TGCGCCAGCAGCCCGGGACTAGCTTCCTACGAGCAGTACTTC	CASSPGLASYEQYF
TRBJ2-5	17	TRBV15	NA	NA	TGTGCCACCAGCAGAGACCCAACGGGATTGGGTCAAGAGACCCAGTACTTC	CATSRDPTGLGQETQYF
TRBJ2-2	15	TRBV6-5	NA	NA	TGTGCCAGCAGTAAGAAGAGTGGTCACACCGGGGAGCTGTTTTTT	CASSKKSGHTGELFF
TRBJ2-7	13	TRBV18	NA	NA	TGTGCCAGCTCACCCCCCAGGACACACGAGCAGTACTTC	CASSPPRTHEQYF
TRBJ1-1	12	TRBV20-1	NA	NA	TGCAGTGCTAGTGTGGGGAACACTGAAGCTTTCTTT	CSASVGNTEAFF
TRBJ2-3	14	TRBV5-4	NA	once	TGTGCCAGCAGCCAAGGACCCGCCACAGATACGCAGTATTTT	CASSQGPATDTQYF
TRBJ2-7	13	TRBV28	TRBD1	NA	TGTGCCAGCAGCTGGGGACAGTTCTACGAGCAGTACTTC	CASSWGQFYEQYF
TRBJ1-5	13	TRBV9	TRBD1	NA	TGTGCCAGCAGCCAGGACAGGAATCAGCCCCAGCATTTT	CASSQDRNQPQHF
TRBJ2-3	16	TRBV28	NA	NA	TGTGCCAGCAGTTTGCCTGGACTTACTAGCACAGATACGCAGTATTTT	CASSLPGLTSTDTQYF
TRBJ1-4	14	TRBV2	NA	once	TGTGCCAGCAGCACCGGACAGAGACGAGAAAAACTGTTTTTT	CASSTGQRREKLFF
TRBJ2-1	15	TRBV24-1	TRBD1	NA	TGTGCCACCAGTGCAACCGGGACAGGGTACAATGAGCAGTTCTTC	CATSATGTGYNEQFF
TRBJ2-1	15	TRBV5-1	NA	few	TGCGCCAGCAGCTTGCTGGGCACGATCAACAATGAGCAGTTCTTC	CASSLLGTINNEQFF
TRBJ2-7	15	TRBV19	TRBD2	NA	TGTGCCAGTAGTATACCGGGACTAGCGGCCTACGAGCAGTACTTC	CASSIPGLAAYEQYF
TRBJ2-2	13	TRBV19	NA	NA	TGTGCCACCAGACTAGTGCGTGACGGGGAGCTGTTTTTT	CATRLVRDGELFF
TRBJ1-1	13	TRBV2	NA	NA	TGTGCCAGCAGTAAAGGGGTCGGCACTGAAGCTTTCTTT	CASSKGVGTEAFF
TRBJ2-3	14	TRBV28	TRBD1	once	TGTGCCAGCAGTTTAGGACAGGGCACAGATACGCAGTATTTT	CASSLGQGTDTQYF
TRBJ2-7	11	TRBV28	NA	once	TGTGCCAGCAGTTTCCTCTACGAGCAGTACTTC	CASSFLYEQYF
TRBJ1-2	16	TRBV5-1	TRBD1	NA	TGCGCCAGCAGCTTGGACCCCTCGACAGGGGAGAGGGGCTACACCTTC	CASSLDPSTGERGYTF
TRBJ1-1	14	TRBV19	NA	NA	TGTGCCAGTAGTATCGACAGAGCTAACACTGAAGCTTTCTTT	CASSIDRANTEAFF
TRBJ2-7	16	TRBV2	TRBD2	NA	TGTGCCAGCAGTCCGTGGACTAGCGGGTTCTCCTACGAGCAGTACTTC	CASSPWTSGFSYEQYF
TRBJ2-7	15	TRBV28	TRBD1	NA	TGTGCCAGCAGTGCACCGGGACAGGGGGGATACGAGCAGTACTTC	CASSAPGQGGYEQYF
TRBJ2-3	10	TRBV20-1	NA	NA	TGCAGTGCTAGTCGGGATACGCAGTATTTT	CSASRDTQYF
TRBJ1-4	13	TRBV27	NA	NA	TGTGCCAGCAGAGGACGGACGAATGAAAAACTGTTTTTT	CASRGRTNEKLFF
TRBJ1-5	13	TRBV2	NA	NA	TGTGCCAGCAGTTTGGACAGCAATCAGCCCCAGCATTTT	CASSLDSNQPQHF
TRBJ1-6	15	TRBV5-1	TRBD1	once	TGCGCCAGCAGCAGAACCGGGACAGGTAATTCACCCCTCCACTTT	CASSRTGTGNSPLHF
TRBJ1-2	15	TRBV3-1/TRBV3-2	NA	NA	TGTGCCAGCAGCCCTTCGGAGAGGGGTCTTGTCGGCTACACCTTC	CASSPSERGLVGYTF
TRBJ2-3	16	TRBV9	TRBD1	NA	TGTGCCAGCAGCCCCGTGAGCAGGGGGAGCACAGATACGCAGTATTTT	CASSPVSRGSTDTQYF
TRBJ2-3	13	TRBV12-3/TRBV12-4	NA	once	TGTGCCAGCAGTTTCGGCTCACCAGATACGCAGTATTTT	CASSFGSPDTQYF
TRBJ1-3	17	TRBV5-1	NA	NA	TGCGCCAGCAGCTTGGTTCCCCCGTCTTACTCTGGAAACACCATATATTTT	CASSLVPPSYSGNTIYF